The 13 T cell receptor beta chains presented below share a single source sample, sequenced in a study of identical twins. TCRdb itself ran the 5' RACE reads through MiXCR, one entry per CDR3 protein. The table records some 1,600,000 distinct CDR3 sequences, about 32% of them present only once. Material: cord blood. The receptors originated from a newborn girl in good health.

V usage is TRBV29-1 and J usage is TRBJ1-2; D perhaps matches TRBD1 (5 bases). Germline values: CDR1 SQVTM, CDR2 ANQGSEA. Trimming removed 7 bases from V and 6 bases from J, with 18 bases in between. The CDR3 is 13 residues long. The CDR3 coding sequence is TGCAGCGCTAGTATAATGTTGGGGGATGGCTACACCTTC. Translated, it gives CSASIMLGDGYTF. The whole variable domain, filled in from reference TRBV29-1 and TRBJ1-2, reads SAVISQKPSRDICQRGTSLTIQCQVDSQVTMMFWYRQQPGQSLTLIATANQGSEATYESGFVIDKFPISRPNLTFSTLTVSNMSPEDSSIYLCSASIMLGDGYTFGSGTRLTVV.

CDR3 loop: CASSPQDGPYGYTF. The CDR3 DNA is TGTGCCAGCAGCCCCCAGGACGGCCCGTATGGCTACACCTTC. The genes are TRBV4-2 and TRBJ1-2; D is unclear. The CDR3 covers 14 residues. Trimming took 4 bases from V and 5 from J, leaving 14 bases between them. Germline assignment: CDR1 LGHNA and CDR2 YNFKEQ.

This chain connects TRBV24-1 to TRBJ1-5; D remains unclear. Germline V gives CDR1 KGHDR, CDR2 SFDVKD. The CDR3 has 14 amino acids. V was trimmed by 10 bases and J by 7 bases, leaving 19 bases between them. The CDR3 region has the DNA TGTGCCACTTCCGGACCCTTCGTTGGACAGCCCCAGCATTTT. The encoded protein is CATSGPFVGQPQHF.

The chain has TRBV2 and TRBJ1-2; the D is unclear. This CDR3 has 12 residues. Trimming removed 8 bases at V and 8 bases at J, with 15 bases between. Germline values: CDR1 SNHLY, CDR2 FYNNEI. DNA of the CDR3: TGTGCCAGCTCGGACCCTGGATGGGGCTACACCTTC. This codes for CASSDPGWGYTF.

The chain has TRBV4-1 and TRBJ2-2, with D maybe TRBD1 (5 bases). Trimming took off 0 bases at V and 7 bases at J, with 9 bases between the two ends. The germline V gene encodes CDR1 MGHRA and CDR2 YSYEKL. This CDR3 region has 14 residues. CDR3 nucleotides: TGCGCCAGCAGCCAAGAACAGGTTGTCGGGGAGCTGTTTTTT. Translated: CASSQEQVVGELFF.

This clonotype turned up a few times. The chain has TRBV10-1 and TRBJ2-7; D tentatively reads TRBD1 or TRBD2 (5 bases each). CDR1 is WNHNN, CDR2 SYGVQD, per germline (reference sequence). The CDR3 has 12 residues. Trimming took off 3 bases at V and 5 bases at J, with 8 bases between the two ends. Here the CDR3 DNA reads TGCGCCAGCAGTGATTGGGGGAACGAGCAGTACTTC. This sequence encodes CASSDWGNEQYF.

The rearrangement links TRBV7-2 to TRBJ2-3; D is ambiguous. Germline CDR1 and CDR2: SGHTA and FQGNSA. V lost 1 base to trimming and J lost 1 base, with 12 bases between them. This CDR3 region has 16 residues. CDR3 bases: TGTGCCAGCAGCTTAGTCTGGCTAGTTGGCACAGATACGCAGTATTTT. Protein: CASSLVWLVGTDTQYF.

This clonotype was observed at least ten times. The gene calls are TRBV5-1 and TRBJ2-3; 7 bases match TRBD2. V lost 0 bases to trimming and J lost 4 bases; unmatched junction nucleotides: 5. Germline-derived CDR1 and CDR2 are SGHRS and YFSETQ. The CDR3 runs to 15 residues. CDR3 sequence: CASSLAGLVADTQYF. Here the CDR3 DNA reads TGCGCCAGCAGCTTGGCCGGACTAGTTGCAGATACGCAGTATTTT. Drawing the rest from reference TRBV5-1 and TRBJ2-3, the complete variable domain is KAGVTQTPRYLIKTRGQQVTLSCSPISGHRSVSWYQQTPGQGLQFLFEYFSETQRNKGNFPGRFSGRQFSNSRSEMNVSTLELGDSALYLCASSLAGLVADTQYFGPGTRLTVL.

In its sample, this clonotype was seen a few times. V gene TRBV7-9 combines with J gene TRBJ2-7; D might be TRBD2 (6 bases). The CDR3 sequence is 18 residues long. The V gene's germline CDR1 is SEHNR and CDR2 FQNEAQ (reference sequence). V lost 5 bases and J lost 4, with 27 bases in between. CDR3 sequence: CASSSLRRDTTNIYEQYF. The CDR3 DNA follows: TGTGCCAGCAGCAGCCTAAGGAGGGATACAACTAACATATACGAGCAGTACTTC.

The rearrangement joins TRBV3-1 to TRBJ2-7, with D possibly called TRBD1 or TRBD2 (5 bases each). The V end lost 1 base, the J end lost 2 bases, and 18 bases lay between the germline ends. The CDR3 is made up of 17 amino acids. Germline CDR1 is LGHDT and CDR2 is YNNKEL (reference sequence). CDR3 bases: TGTGCCAGCAGCCAAGGACTAAAAGGGACGGGTACCTACGAGCAGTACTTC. Its translation is CASSQGLKGTGTYEQYF.

On this clonotype: A single base separates this from a much larger clone, so it may be a read error. The chain has TRBV5-1 and TRBJ2-3, with D uncertain. The germline V and J ends were trimmed by 0 bases and 2 bases, with 13 bases remaining between them. The CDR3 sequence is 16 residues long. Per germline, CDR1 SGHRS and CDR2 YFSETQ. CDR3 region: CASSLGSRASTDTQYF. In DNA form, the CDR3 reads TGCGCCAGCAGCTTGGGCAGCCGAGCCTCCACAGATACGCAGTATTTT.

This clonotype turned up a few times. J is TRBJ1-1 and V is TRBV3-1, with a weak D call TRBD1 (5 bases). CDR3 length: 13 residues. Looked up from germline, CDR1 is LGHDT and CDR2 is YNNKEL (reference sequence). Trimming pared 6 bases from V and 4 bases from J, leaving 12 bases between. Written as DNA, the CDR3 is TGTGCCAGCAGATTCACAGGCTTCACTGAAGCTTTCTTT. It encodes CASRFTGFTEAFF.

A few counts support this clonotype. The chain is built from TRBV5-6 and TRBJ2-3, with TRBD1 identical over 8 bases. Losses at the gene ends were 0 bases for V and 1 base for J; bases not matched to a gene: 4. The CDR3 contains 16 residues. CDR1 is SGHDT, CDR2 YYEEEE, per germline. The CDR3 here is CASSLGTGSGTDTQYF. CDR3 sequence (DNA): TGTGCCAGCAGCTTGGGGACAGGGAGCGGCACAGATACGCAGTATTTT.